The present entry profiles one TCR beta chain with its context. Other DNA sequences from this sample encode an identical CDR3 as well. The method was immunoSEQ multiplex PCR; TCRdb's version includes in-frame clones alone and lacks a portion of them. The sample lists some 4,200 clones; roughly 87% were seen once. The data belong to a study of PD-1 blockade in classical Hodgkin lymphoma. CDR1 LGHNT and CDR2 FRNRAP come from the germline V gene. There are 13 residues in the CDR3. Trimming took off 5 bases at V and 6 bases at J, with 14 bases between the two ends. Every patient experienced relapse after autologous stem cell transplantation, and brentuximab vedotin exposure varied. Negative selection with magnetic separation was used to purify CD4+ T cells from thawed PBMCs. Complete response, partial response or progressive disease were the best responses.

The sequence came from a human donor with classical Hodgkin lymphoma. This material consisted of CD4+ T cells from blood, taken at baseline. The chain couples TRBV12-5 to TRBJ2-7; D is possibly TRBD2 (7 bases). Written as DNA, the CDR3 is TGTGCTAGTGGTCTCTCGGGGGGCCGCGAGCAGTACTTC. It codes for CASGLSGGREQYF.